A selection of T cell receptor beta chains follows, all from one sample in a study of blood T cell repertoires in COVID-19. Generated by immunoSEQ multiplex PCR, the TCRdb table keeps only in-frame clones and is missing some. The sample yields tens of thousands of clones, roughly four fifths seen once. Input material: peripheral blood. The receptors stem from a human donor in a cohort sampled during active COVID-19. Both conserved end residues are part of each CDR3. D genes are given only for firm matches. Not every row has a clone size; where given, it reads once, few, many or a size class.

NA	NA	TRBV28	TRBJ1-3	TGTGCCAGCAGTCCCCCCGGGATCTCTGGAAACACCATATATTTT	CASSPPGISGNTIYF
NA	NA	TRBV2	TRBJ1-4	TGTGCCAGCAGGGCATTCAGGGCAACTAATGAAAAACTGTTTTTT	CASRAFRATNEKLFF
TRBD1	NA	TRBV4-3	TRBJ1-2	TGCGCCAGCAGCCAAGATCAGGGGGCCTGCACCTTC	CASSQDQGACTF
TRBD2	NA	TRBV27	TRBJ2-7	TGTGCCAGCAGTTCGGCTAGCGGGGACGATTACGAGCAGTACTTC	CASSSASGDDYEQYF
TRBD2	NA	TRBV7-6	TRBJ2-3	TGTGCCAGCAGCTTAGAGGGACTAGCGGCATACACAGATACGCAGTATTTT	CASSLEGLAAYTDTQYF
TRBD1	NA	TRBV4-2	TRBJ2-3	TGTGCCAGCAGCCAGGACAGGGAGGGCACAGATACGCAGTATTTT	CASSQDREGTDTQYF
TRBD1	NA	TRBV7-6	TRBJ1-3	TGTGCCAGCAGCCTAAAGACAGGGACTGGAAACACCATATATTTT	CASSLKTGTGNTIYF
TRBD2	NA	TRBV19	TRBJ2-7	TGTGCCAGTGCGACTAGCGGGGGGGCCTACGAGCAGTACTTC	CASATSGGAYEQYF
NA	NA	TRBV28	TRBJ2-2	TGTGCCAGCAGTTTATCCAGGGTATTAACCGGGGAGCTGTTTTTT	CASSLSRVLTGELFF
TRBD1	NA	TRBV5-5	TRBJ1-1	TGTGCCAGCAGCCGGGGGGACAGGGTCTTGAACACTGAAGCTTTCTTT	CASSRGDRVLNTEAFF
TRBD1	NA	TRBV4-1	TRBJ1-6	TGCGCCAGCAGCCAAGTGGGGACAGGAAGTGCACCCCTCCACTTT	CASSQVGTGSAPLHF
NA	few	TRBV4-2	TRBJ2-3	TGTGCCAGCAGCCAAGACTGGCGGGGCACAGATACGCAGTATTTT	CASSQDWRGTDTQYF
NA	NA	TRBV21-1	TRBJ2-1	TGTGCCAGCAGCTCGCCGGGACAGCAGCAGTTCTTC	CASSSPGQQQFF
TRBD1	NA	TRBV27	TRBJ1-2	TGTGCCAGCAGCCCGGACAGGGTAGGAGGCTACACCTTC	CASSPDRVGGYTF
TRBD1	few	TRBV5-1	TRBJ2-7	TGCGCCAGCAGCTTGGGACAGGGGGCTGTAAACGAGCAGTACTTC	CASSLGQGAVNEQYF
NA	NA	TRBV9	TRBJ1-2	TGTGCCAGCAGCGTAAGCCAGGGCAGGGAAGGGGACTATGGCTACACCTTC	CASSVSQGREGDYGYTF
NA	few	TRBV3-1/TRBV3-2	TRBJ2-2	TGTGCCAGCAGCCAAGATTATCTGACCGGGGAGCTGTTTTTT	CASSQDYLTGELFF
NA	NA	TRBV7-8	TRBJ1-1	TGTGCCAGCAGCTTCACCTACAGGTACACTGAAGCTTTCTTT	CASSFTYRYTEAFF
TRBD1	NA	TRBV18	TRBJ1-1	TGTGCCAGCTACTCGGACAGGTCGAACACTGAAGCTTTCTTT	CASYSDRSNTEAFF
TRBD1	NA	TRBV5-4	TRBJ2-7	TGTGCCAGCAGCTTTGGACAGGGCTTCAACGAGCAGTACTTC	CASSFGQGFNEQYF
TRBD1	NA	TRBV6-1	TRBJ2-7	TGTGCCAGCAGTGAAGTGGGGGACAGGGGCGAGCAGTACTTC	CASSEVGDRGEQYF
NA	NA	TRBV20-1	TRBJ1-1	TGCAGTGCTATCGGGTACACTGAAGCTTTCTTT	CSAIGYTEAFF
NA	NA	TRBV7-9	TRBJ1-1	TGTGCCAGCAGCTTAGGGACATTTACTGAAGCTTTCTTT	CASSLGTFTEAFF
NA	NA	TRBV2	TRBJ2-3	TGTGCCAGCAGTCCAGACAGGTTCTCAGATACGCAGTATTTT	CASSPDRFSDTQYF
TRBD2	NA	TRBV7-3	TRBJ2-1	TGTGCCAGCAGCCCAAGCGGGGCCACCTACAATGAGCAGTTCTTC	CASSPSGATYNEQFF
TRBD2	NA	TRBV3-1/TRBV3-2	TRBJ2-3	TGTGCCAGCAGCCCGGGACTAGCGGGGGGGCCTACAGATACGCAGTATTTT	CASSPGLAGGPTDTQYF
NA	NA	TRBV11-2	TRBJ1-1	TGTGCCAGCAGCTTATCCGTGCGGAGTGATTCAAACACTGAAGCTTTCTTT	CASSLSVRSDSNTEAFF
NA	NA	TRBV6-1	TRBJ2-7	TGTGCCAGCAGTGAAGGAATCGACAGCACCTACGAGCAGTACTTC	CASSEGIDSTYEQYF
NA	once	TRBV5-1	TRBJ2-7	TGCGCCAGTTCCAGCTCCTACGAGCAGTACTTC	CASSSSYEQYF
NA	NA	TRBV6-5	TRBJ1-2	TGTGCCAGCAGTTTGACAGATAACTATGGCTACACCTTC	CASSLTDNYGYTF
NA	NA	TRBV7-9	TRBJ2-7	TGTGCCAGCAGCTCGAGGGAGGTAGGGAACTACGAGCAGTACTTC	CASSSREVGNYEQYF
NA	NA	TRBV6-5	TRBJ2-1	TGTGCGACCAGCTATACGGGGGTGACTGAGCAGTTCTTC	CATSYTGVTEQFF
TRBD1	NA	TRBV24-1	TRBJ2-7	TGTGCCACCAGTCGGACAGGGGTCTACGAGCAGTACTTC	CATSRTGVYEQYF
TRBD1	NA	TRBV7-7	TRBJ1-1	TGTGCCAGCAGCCAAGAAGGCGCGGGACAGGGGGCTACGAACACTGAAGCTTTCTTT	CASSQEGAGQGATNTEAFF
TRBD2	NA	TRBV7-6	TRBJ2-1	TGTGCCAGCAGCCCGATAGCGGGGGAGTACAATGAGCAGTTCTTC	CASSPIAGEYNEQFF
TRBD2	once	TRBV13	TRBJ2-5	TGTGCCAGCAGCTTTATTAGCGGGGGGGCCTCCCAAGAGACCCAGTACTTC	CASSFISGGASQETQYF
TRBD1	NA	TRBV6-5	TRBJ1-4	TGTGCCAGCAGTTTTCGACAGGGGGCCTCTGAAAAACTGTTTTTT	CASSFRQGASEKLFF
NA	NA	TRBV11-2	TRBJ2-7	TGTGCCAGCAGCTTAGTCGCAGGGGTGGATAAGCAGTACTTC	CASSLVAGVDKQYF
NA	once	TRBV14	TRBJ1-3	TGTGCCAGCAGCCAAGTTCGTCAGGGCCGCTCTGGAAACACCATATATTTT	CASSQVRQGRSGNTIYF
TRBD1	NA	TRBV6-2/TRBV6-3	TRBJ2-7	TGTGCCAGCAGTCAACAGGGGGTGCAGTACTTC	CASSQQGVQYF
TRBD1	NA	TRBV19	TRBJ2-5	TGTGCCAGTAGCCAGACAGGGCGAGAGACCCAGTACTTC	CASSQTGRETQYF
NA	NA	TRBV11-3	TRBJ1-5	TGTGCCAGTACATCGGGACAAAAAAGCAATCAGCCCCAGCATTTT	CASTSGQKSNQPQHF
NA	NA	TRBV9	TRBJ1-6	TGTGCCAGCAGCCCTCGGGGGGGCAATTCACCCCTCCACTTT	CASSPRGGNSPLHF
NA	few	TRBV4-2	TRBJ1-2	TGTGCCAGCAGCCAAGGGGACACTGGGGGCTATGGCTACACCTTC	CASSQGDTGGYGYTF
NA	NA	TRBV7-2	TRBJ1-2	TGTGCCAGCAGCTTAGATCTGTATGGCTACACCTTC	CASSLDLYGYTF
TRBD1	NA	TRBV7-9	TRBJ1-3	TGTGCCAGCAGCCCCAATGGACAGGGAGAAAGAAACACCATATATTTT	CASSPNGQGERNTIYF
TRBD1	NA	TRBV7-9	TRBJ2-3	TGTGCCAGCAGCCCCCGGGACAGGGCCACAGATACGCAGTATTTT	CASSPRDRATDTQYF
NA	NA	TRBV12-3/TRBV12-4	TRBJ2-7	TGTGCCAGCAGTCCCGGTCTCCGGGAGCAGTACTTC	CASSPGLREQYF
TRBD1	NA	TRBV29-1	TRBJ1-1	TGCAGCGTTGGTTCACAGGGGACTGAAGCTTTCTTT	CSVGSQGTEAFF
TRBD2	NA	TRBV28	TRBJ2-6	TGTGCCAGCAGTTTATACCCCACCCCGACTAGCGGCGACTCTGGGGCCAACGTCCTGACTTTC	CASSLYPTPTSGDSGANVLTF
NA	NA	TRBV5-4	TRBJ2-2	TGTGCCAGCAGCTTGCAGGGATCCACCGGGGAGCTGTTTTTT	CASSLQGSTGELFF
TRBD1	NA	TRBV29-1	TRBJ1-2	TGCAGCGCCTCATCACAGGGGGCTGGGGGCTACACCTTC	CSASSQGAGGYTF
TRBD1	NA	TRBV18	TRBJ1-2	TGTGCCAGCTCACCCGACAGGGCGGACTATGGCTACACCTTC	CASSPDRADYGYTF
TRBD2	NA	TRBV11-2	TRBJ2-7	TGTGCCAGCAGGTCTCCTAGCGGGGGCTCCTACGAGCAGTACTTC	CASRSPSGGSYEQYF